This T cell receptor beta chain was obtained from a study of T cells in Graves' hyperthyroidism and ophthalmopathy. This clonotype was observed many times. Its cognate antigen is unknown. TCR beta CDR3 region amplification was performed from RNA transcripts. In the first-round RT-PCR of the TCR CDR3, the HTBI primer set was used. TCRdb redid the calling of the multiplex PCR reads with MiXCR, one entry per CDR3 protein. The data show around 50,000 distinct CDR3 sequences, around 48% seen once. Study findings and constraints: Progression to ophthalmopathy was predicted a median of roughly seven months early.

Sequenced material: blood. This clonotype was obtained from a woman aged 45 to 65 with Graves' ophthalmopathy.

The CDR3 sequence is CASSLGTANYGYTF. CDR3 nucleotides: TGTGCCAGCAGCTTAGGGACAGCTAACTATGGCTACACCTTC. The chain combines TRBV3-1 with TRBJ1-2, with TRBD1 matching over 7 bases. Germline CDR1 reads LGHDT; CDR2 reads YNNKEL (reference sequence). The CDR3 runs to 14 residues. V was pared by 5 bases and J by 0 bases, with 3 bases of the junction left unmatched.